These 8 T cell receptor beta chains were sequenced from one sample in a study of blood T cell repertoires in COVID-19. Sequencing used immunoSEQ multiplex PCR; TCRdb keeps in-frame clones, though not all of them. The sample holds some 80,000 clones, more than 85% seen once. The sample comprised peripheral blood. The source of these receptors is a man older than 75 with active or convalescent COVID-19.

V gene TRBV7-8 combines with J gene TRBJ2-6, with D perhaps TRBD2 (7 bases). This CDR3 is 18 amino acids long. CDR1 SGHVS and CDR2 FQNEAQ come from the germline V gene. Trimming cost V 5 bases and J 3 bases, with 20 bases left between them. CDR3 amino acids: CASSHKFRGAGGANVLTF. The CDR3 DNA reads as TGTGCCAGCAGCCACAAATTTCGGGGGGCAGGTGGGGCCAACGTCCTGACTTTC.

The chain uses TRBV9 and TRBJ1-2; 8 bases align to TRBD1. The CDR3 consists of 14 residues. Germline assignment: CDR1 SGDLS and CDR2 YYNGEE. The trim removed 4 bases at V and 8 bases at J, leaving 10 bases unmatched. The CDR3 here is CASSLGQGVAGYTF. The CDR3 nucleotides are TGTGCCAGCAGCCTCGGACAGGGAGTGGCCGGCTACACCTTC.

V and J are TRBV11-2 and TRBJ1-2; D gene uncertain. The germline V and J ends were trimmed by 5 bases and 6 bases, with 16 bases remaining between them. This CDR3 has 14 amino acids. Germline values: CDR1 SGHAT, CDR2 FQNNGV. DNA for the CDR3: TGTGCCAGCAGCACGTCGACGGCCGCGGATGGCTACACCTTC. This codes for CASSTSTAADGYTF.

The rearrangement uses TRBV11-3 and TRBJ1-2; possibly TRBD1 for D (6 bases). Trimming took off 0 bases at V and 8 bases at J, with 16 bases between the two ends. This CDR3 has 15 amino acids. Germline loops: CDR1 SGHNT, CDR2 YENEEA. CDR3 sequence: CASSLEGASTGGYTF. For the CDR3, the DNA is TGTGCCAGCAGCTTAGAGGGGGCCTCCACCGGGGGCTACACCTTC.

J is TRBJ1-2 and V is TRBV27; TRBD1 matches 11 bases. Germline assignment: CDR1 MNHEY and CDR2 SMNVEV (reference sequence). Losses at the gene ends were 5 bases for V and 5 bases for J; bases not matched to a gene: 7. The CDR3 contains 15 residues. CDR3 protein: CASSARTGGIYGYTF. The CDR3 DNA sequence: TGTGCCAGCAGTGCCAGGACAGGGGGCATTTATGGCTACACCTTC.

This chain links TRBV7-8 with TRBJ1-2; 9 bases are a match to TRBD1. Germline CDR1 SGHVS, CDR2 FQNEAQ. There are 16 residues in the CDR3. J lost 5 bases, V lost 4 bases, and 11 bases had no gene match. CDR3 residues: CASSSISGTGRYGYTF. CDR3 bases: TGTGCCAGCAGCTCCATAAGTGGGACAGGGCGTTATGGCTACACCTTC.

The chain joins TRBV9 to TRBJ2-1; perhaps TRBD2 as D (6 bases). V lost 4 bases to trimming and J lost 6 bases, with 17 bases between them. The CDR3 length is 15 residues. Per germline, CDR1 SGDLS and CDR2 YYNGEE. This CDR3 is CASSPLLRGSNEQFF. The DNA of the CDR3 is TGTGCCAGCAGCCCCCTCCTCCGGGGGAGCAATGAGCAGTTCTTC.

The chain carries TRBV19 and TRBJ1-4, with a possible D match to TRBD1 (5 bases). The length of the CDR3 is 15 residues. CDR1 and CDR2 from the germline V gene are LNHDA and SQIVND (reference sequence). Deletions cut 2 bases from V and 0 bases from J, with 7 bases between. CDR3 protein: CASSITGATNEKLFF. Written as DNA, the CDR3 is TGTGCCAGTAGTATAACGGGGGCAACTAATGAAAAACTGTTTTTT.